Listed below are T cell receptor beta chains from one sample, sequenced in a study of CD8 T cells in ankylosing spondylitis. TCRdb processed the 5' RACE reads anew with MiXCR; each CDR3 protein has one entry. The sample includes around 450,000 distinct CDR3 sequences, 25% to 30% of them seen just once. Sequencing was performed on blood, either unsorted or a sorted T cell fraction (not recorded which). Receptors originate from a male donor with ankylosing spondylitis. Both conserved end residues are part of each CDR3. A D gene is named only where the DNA matches it firmly. Clone size, where shown, is once, few, many, or a class for clones that have expanded.

>TRBV7-2|few|TRBJ2-3|-
CASSLEYVGDTQYF
TGTGCCAGCAGCTTAGAGTATGTGGGGGATACGCAGTATTTT
>TRBV4-1|-|TRBJ1-3|-
CASSQDSGSYNTIYF
TGCGCCAGCAGCCAGGACAGCGGGTCTTATAACACCATATATTTT
>TRBV19|-|TRBJ1-5|TRBD1
CASSPRTGINQPQHF
TGTGCCAGTAGTCCAAGGACAGGGATAAATCAGCCCCAGCATTTT
>TRBV20-1|-|TRBJ1-1|-
CSALTGGNTEAFF
TGCAGTGCCCTGACGGGCGGGAACACTGAAGCTTTCTTT
>TRBV12-3/TRBV12-4|-|TRBJ2-2|TRBD1
CASSLGTRTGSSGELFF
TGTGCCAGCAGTTTAGGAACCCGGACAGGGAGTAGCGGGGAGCTGTTTTTT
>TRBV7-2|few|TRBJ2-7|TRBD2
CASSFTSGNYEQYF
TGTGCCAGCAGCTTTACTAGCGGGAACTACGAGCAGTACTTC
>TRBV6-1|-|TRBJ1-5|TRBD1
CASRQTGGNQPQHF
TGTGCCAGCAGGCAGACAGGGGGGAATCAGCCCCAGCATTTT
>TRBV20-1|few|TRBJ1-1|-
CSARSGVFTEAFF
TGCAGTGCTAGGTCCGGGGTCTTCACTGAAGCTTTCTTT
>TRBV12-3/TRBV12-4|few|TRBJ2-5|TRBD2
CASRREGGLETQYF
TGTGCCAGCAGACGAGAGGGAGGGCTAGAGACCCAGTACTTC
>TRBV15|-|TRBJ2-2|TRBD2
CATSRGPAGDRRTGELFF
TGTGCCACCAGCAGAGGTCCAGCGGGAGATCGGAGAACCGGGGAGCTGTTTTTT
>TRBV6-1|few|TRBJ1-4|-
CASSEALREKLFF
TGTGCCAGCAGTGAAGCGCTGAGGGAAAAACTGTTTTTT
>TRBV20-1|few|TRBJ2-7|-
CSARGGRGEQYF
TGCAGTGCTAGAGGGGGTAGGGGCGAGCAGTACTTC
>TRBV7-2|-|TRBJ1-5|-
CASSLTPSNQPQHF
TGTGCCAGCAGCCTTACGCCCAGCAATCAGCCCCAGCATTTT
>TRBV12-3/TRBV12-4|many|TRBJ1-5|-
CASRGTGSNQPQHF
TGTGCCAGCAGGGGAACAGGTAGCAATCAGCCCCAGCATTTT
>TRBV4-2|few|TRBJ2-3|-
CASSQDKETGADTQYF
TGTGCCAGCAGCCAAGATAAGGAGACGGGCGCAGATACGCAGTATTTT
>TRBV5-5|-|TRBJ1-1|-
CASSRDWDTEAFF
TGTGCCAGCAGCAGGGACTGGGACACTGAAGCTTTCTTT
>TRBV7-6|-|TRBJ2-6|-
CASSGGRVATNVLTF
TGTGCCAGCAGCGGGGGCAGGGTCGCAACCAACGTCCTGACTTTC
>TRBV29-1|few|TRBJ1-2|-
CSVDALYYGYTF
TGCAGCGTTGATGCGCTTTACTATGGCTACACCTTC
>TRBV20-1|-|TRBJ2-1|TRBD2
CSTGTSGYNEQFF
TGCAGTACCGGGACTAGTGGCTACAATGAGCAGTTCTTC